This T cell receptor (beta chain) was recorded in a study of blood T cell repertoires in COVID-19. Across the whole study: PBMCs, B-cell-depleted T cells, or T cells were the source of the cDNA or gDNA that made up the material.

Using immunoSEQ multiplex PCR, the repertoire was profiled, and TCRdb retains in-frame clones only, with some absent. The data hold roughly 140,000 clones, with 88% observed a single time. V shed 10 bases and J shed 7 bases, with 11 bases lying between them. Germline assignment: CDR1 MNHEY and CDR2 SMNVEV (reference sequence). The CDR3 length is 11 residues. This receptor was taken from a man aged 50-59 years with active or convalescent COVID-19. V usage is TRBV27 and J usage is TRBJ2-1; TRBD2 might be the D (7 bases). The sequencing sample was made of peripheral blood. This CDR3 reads CATEGGNEQFF. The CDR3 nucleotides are TGTGCCACCGAGGGGGGGAATGAGCAGTTCTTC.